This entry features one T cell receptor beta chain sequence. The antigen it recognizes is unknown. Base qualities are not provided; no much larger clone lies one nucleotide away. The label giving this sample's time point can be read as: baseline before first vaccination. Vaccinee samples came from UK trials COV001 and COV002, including a single-blind randomized controlled phase 2/3 trial of AZD1222 (ChAdOx1 nCoV-19) in healthy adults. For TCRbeta chain sequencing, PBMC samples were collected from trial participants at day 0 and at day 28 after the second dose. The CDR3 regions of human TCRbeta chains were analyzed by immunosequencing. As for how the authors treated the data: TCRs in the repertoires were matched against a reference library of SARS-CoV-2-specific TCRs that had been generated with the MIRA antigen-specificity platform. Breadth meant the fraction of unique TCRs that were SARS-CoV-2-associated, whereas depth meant the fraction of total T cells that were SARS-CoV-2-associated. Using the MIRA data, every spike-specific TCR was mapped to the spike region that the TCR reacted to and assigned to either a CD4 or a CD8 class. Log10-transformed breadth and depth values were compared by one-way ANOVA with Sidak's multiple comparisons tests. Held by TCRdb, this immuneACCESS table contains in-frame sequences only and omits some clones. Under half of the omission traces to an unresolved V gene where checked; the cause of the rest is unknown. D and trimming come from the DNA, and the V and J calls and clone size come from that table. This sample is represented by some 150,000 clones; roughly 91% of them were singletons. The ten biggest clones cover about 2.1% of the sample.

V lost 3 bases and J lost 7 bases, and the count of bases not matched to a germline gene is 6. The CDR3 sequence holds 15 residues, the cysteine and phenylalanine included. Just CDR3 DNA is preserved here, 45 bases in frame from base 1. The germline V gene specifies SGHTA as CDR1 and FQGNSA as CDR2. The record originates from a study of T cell responses to AZD1222 COVID-19 vaccine (dated by TCRdb to the early 2020s). For the study in its entirety: AZD1222 recipients whose second dose came at about 4 weeks and those whose second dose came at about 12 weeks were combined into one group, since spike-specific TCR depth and breadth did not differ between the two schedules. Trial participants were enrolled by age into 18-55, 56-69 and 70-plus year subgroups, with 148, 28 and 57 TCR-sequenced participants respectively. TCR sequencing was performed for over 230 trial participants, of whom about 200 were given two doses of AZD1222 and around 26 were given two doses of MenACWY control vaccine. General conclusions and limits of the study: Most participants were white British and females outnumbered males, and the authors suggested that clonal diversity may have been underestimated. Vaccine-associated CD4 TCRs spanned the whole spike protein, with dominant responses in regions 160-218 and 743-854. In the small 56-69-year group, the increase in depth fell short of significance, most likely because of low power. After two AZD1222 doses, spike-specific TCR breadth and depth were significantly higher than at day 0 and than in MenACWY recipients. Conclusions about previously exposed vaccinees are limited, since just six AZD1222 recipients were seropositive for SARS-CoV-2 at baseline. Because no samples from the day 14 peak response were available, repertoires could be characterized only after the peak T cell response. Reportedly, close to half of the unique spike-specific TCRs recognized epitopes lying outside the regions that are mutated in the B.1.351 and B.1.1.7 variants.

This TCR derives from an adult in good health. This sequence uses TRBV7-2 and TRBJ1-6; the junction holds 7 bases that match TRBD1. The input for sequencing was peripheral blood, taken on day 0 of AZD1222 vaccination. The CDR3 is CASSFQGGGNSPLHF. The DNA sequence is TGTGCCAGCAGCTTTCAAGGGGGCGGAAATTCACCCCTCCACTTT.